Below, one T cell receptor (beta chain) is given with its context. Its antigen is not identified. The entry originates in a study of cytomegalovirus exposure and HLA in healthy donors. Whole-study findings and limits: A later analysis found TCR association rates differed by HLA locus, highest for DRB1 and lowest for HLA-C.

Use of 60 Vbeta and 13 Jbeta primers characterized the PCR. Libraries were prepared by immunoSEQ multiplex PCR; TCRdb keeps only in-frame clonotypes and omits some of them. This table has 150,000 to 180,000 clones, approximately 80% appearing once. The sequenced sample was PBMCs. The receptor was derived from a woman aged 35 to 49 in good health and CMV-seropositive.

CDR3 protein: CASSLPGQGVNEKLFF. CDR3 nucleotide sequence: TGTGCCAGCAGCTTACCCGGACAGGGAGTAAATGAAAAACTGTTTTTT. This rearrangement joins TRBV7-9 to TRBJ1-4, with TRBD1 identical over 8 bases. The germline V gene has CDR1 SEHNR and CDR2 FQNEAQ (reference sequence). CDR3 length: 16 residues. V was pared by 2 bases and J by 5 bases, with 7 bases of the junction left unmatched.